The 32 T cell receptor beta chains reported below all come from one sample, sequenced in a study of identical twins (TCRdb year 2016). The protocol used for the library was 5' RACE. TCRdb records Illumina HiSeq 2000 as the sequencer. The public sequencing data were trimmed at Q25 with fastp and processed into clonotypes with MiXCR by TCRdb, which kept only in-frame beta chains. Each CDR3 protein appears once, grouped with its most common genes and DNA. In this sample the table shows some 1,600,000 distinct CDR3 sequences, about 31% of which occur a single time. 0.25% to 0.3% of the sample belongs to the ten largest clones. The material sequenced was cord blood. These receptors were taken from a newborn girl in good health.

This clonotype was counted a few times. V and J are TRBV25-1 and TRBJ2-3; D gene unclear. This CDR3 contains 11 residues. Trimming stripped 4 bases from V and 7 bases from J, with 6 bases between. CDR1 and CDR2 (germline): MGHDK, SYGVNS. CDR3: CASSARNTQYF. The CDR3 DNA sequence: TGTGCCAGCAGTGCCCGAAATACGCAGTATTTT.

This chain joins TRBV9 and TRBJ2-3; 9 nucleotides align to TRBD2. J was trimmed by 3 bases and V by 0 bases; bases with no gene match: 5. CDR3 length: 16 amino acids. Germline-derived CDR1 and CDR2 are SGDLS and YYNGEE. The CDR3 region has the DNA TGTGCCAGCAGCGTAGGGATAGCGGGAGATACAGATACGCAGTATTTT. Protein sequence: CASSVGIAGDTDTQYF. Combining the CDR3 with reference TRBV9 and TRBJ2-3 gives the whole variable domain DSGVTQTPKHLITATGQRVTLRCSPRSGDLSVYWYQQSLDQGLQFLIQYYNGEERAKGNILERFSAQQFPDLHSELNLSSLELGDSALYFCASSVGIAGDTDTQYFGPGTRLTVL.

CDR3 protein: CASSLALIVAGAYEQYF. Written as DNA, the CDR3 is TGTGCCAGCAGCTTAGCCCTAATAGTTGCGGGTGCCTACGAGCAGTACTTC. The chain uses TRBV7-9 and TRBJ2-7; possible D gene TRBD2, 5 bases. There are 17 residues in the CDR3. Trimming removed 0 bases from V and 2 bases from J, with 17 bases in between. Germline CDR1 SEHNR, CDR2 FQNEAQ (reference sequence).

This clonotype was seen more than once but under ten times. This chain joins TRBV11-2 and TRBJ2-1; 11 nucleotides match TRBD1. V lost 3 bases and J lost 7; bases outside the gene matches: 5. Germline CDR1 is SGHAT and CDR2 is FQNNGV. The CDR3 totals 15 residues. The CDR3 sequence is CASSLWTGGGNEQFF. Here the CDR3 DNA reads TGTGCCAGCAGCTTGTGGACAGGGGGCGGGAATGAGCAGTTCTTC.

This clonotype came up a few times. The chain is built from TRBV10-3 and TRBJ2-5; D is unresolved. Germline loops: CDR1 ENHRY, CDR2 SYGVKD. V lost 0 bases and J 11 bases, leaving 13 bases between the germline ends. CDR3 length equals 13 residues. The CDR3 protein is CAISESPPGEQYF. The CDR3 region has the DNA TGTGCCATCAGTGAGTCGCCGCCAGGAGAGCAGTACTTC.

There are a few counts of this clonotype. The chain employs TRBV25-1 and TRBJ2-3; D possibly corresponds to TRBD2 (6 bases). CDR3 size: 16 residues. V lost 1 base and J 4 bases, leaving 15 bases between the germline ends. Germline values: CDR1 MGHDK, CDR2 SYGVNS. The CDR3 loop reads CASSESPGVVADTQYF. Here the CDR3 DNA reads TGTGCCAGCAGTGAATCCCCGGGAGTGGTGGCAGATACGCAGTATTTT.

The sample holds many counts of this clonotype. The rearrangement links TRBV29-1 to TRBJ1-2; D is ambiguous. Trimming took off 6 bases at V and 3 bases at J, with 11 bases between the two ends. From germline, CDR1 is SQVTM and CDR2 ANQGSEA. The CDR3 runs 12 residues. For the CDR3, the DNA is TGCAGCGTGACCGGGAACTACTATGGCTACACCTTC. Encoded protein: CSVTGNYYGYTF.

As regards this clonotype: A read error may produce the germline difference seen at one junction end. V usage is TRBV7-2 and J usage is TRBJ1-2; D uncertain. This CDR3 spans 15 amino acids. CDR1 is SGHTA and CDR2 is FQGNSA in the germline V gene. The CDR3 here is CASSLARQLNDGYTF. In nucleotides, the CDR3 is TGTGCCAGCAGCTTAGCAAGGCAGCTTAACGATGGCTACACCTTC.

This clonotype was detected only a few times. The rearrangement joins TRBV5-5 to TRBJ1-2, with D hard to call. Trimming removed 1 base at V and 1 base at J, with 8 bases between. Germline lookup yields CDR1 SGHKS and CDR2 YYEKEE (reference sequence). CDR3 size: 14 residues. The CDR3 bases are TGTGCCAGCAGCTTGTTGGTCCTTAACTATGGCTACACCTTC. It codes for CASSLLVLNYGYTF.

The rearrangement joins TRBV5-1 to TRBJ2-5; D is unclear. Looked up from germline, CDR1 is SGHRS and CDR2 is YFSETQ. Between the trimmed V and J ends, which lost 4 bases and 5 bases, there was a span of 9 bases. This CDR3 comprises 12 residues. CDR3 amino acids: CASSTPLETQYF. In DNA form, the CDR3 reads TGCGCCAGCAGCACCCCATTGGAGACCCAGTACTTC.

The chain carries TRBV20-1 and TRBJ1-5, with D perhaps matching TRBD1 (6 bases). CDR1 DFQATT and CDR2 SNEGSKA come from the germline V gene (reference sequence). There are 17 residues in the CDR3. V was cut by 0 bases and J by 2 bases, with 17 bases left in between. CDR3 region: CSARDWGFRGGNQPQHF. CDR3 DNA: TGCAGTGCTAGAGATTGGGGGTTTAGGGGGGGCAATCAGCCCCAGCATTTT.

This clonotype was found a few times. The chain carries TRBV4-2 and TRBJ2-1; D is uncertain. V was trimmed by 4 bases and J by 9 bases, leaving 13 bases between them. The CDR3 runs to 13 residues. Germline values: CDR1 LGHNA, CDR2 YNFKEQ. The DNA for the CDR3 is TGTGCCAGCAGCCCCAGTTGGAGCCGTGAGCAGTTCTTC. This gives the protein CASSPSWSREQFF.

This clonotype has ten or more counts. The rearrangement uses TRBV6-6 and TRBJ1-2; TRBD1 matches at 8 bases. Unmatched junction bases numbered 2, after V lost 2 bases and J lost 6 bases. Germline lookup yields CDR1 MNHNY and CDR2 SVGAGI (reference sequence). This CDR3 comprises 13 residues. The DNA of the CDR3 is TGTGCCAGCAGTTACGCGACAGGGGATGGCTACACCTTC. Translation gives CASSYATGDGYTF.

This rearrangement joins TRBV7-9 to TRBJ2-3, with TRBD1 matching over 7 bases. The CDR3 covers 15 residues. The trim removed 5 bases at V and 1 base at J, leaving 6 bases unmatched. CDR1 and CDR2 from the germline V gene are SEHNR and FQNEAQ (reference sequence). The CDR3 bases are TGTGCCAGCAGCCCGACAGGGACCTGCACAGATACGCAGTATTTT. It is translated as CASSPTGTCTDTQYF.

The CDR3 nucleotides are TGTGCCAGCAGCCACAGGGTTTACCCTTCCTCCTACAATGAGCAGTTCTTC. Residues: CASSHRVYPSSYNEQFF. J is TRBJ2-1 and V is TRBV21-1; the DNA was not used to check the table's D call, TRBD1. TRBV21-1 is an annotated pseudogene. This CDR3 contains 17 residues.

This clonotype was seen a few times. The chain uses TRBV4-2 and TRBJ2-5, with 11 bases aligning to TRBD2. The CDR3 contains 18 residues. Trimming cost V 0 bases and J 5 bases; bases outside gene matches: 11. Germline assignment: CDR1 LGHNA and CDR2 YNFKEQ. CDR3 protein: CASSQDRSGGARWETQYF. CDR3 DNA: TGTGCCAGCAGCCAAGACCGTAGCGGGGGGGCGAGGTGGGAGACCCAGTACTTC.

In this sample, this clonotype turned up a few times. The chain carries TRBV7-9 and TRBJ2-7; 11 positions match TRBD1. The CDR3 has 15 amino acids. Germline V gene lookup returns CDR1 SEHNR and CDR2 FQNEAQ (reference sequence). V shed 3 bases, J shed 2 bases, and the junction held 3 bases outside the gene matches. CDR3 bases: TGTGCCAGCAGCTTCGGACAGGGGGCCCCCTACGAGCAGTACTTC. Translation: CASSFGQGAPYEQYF.

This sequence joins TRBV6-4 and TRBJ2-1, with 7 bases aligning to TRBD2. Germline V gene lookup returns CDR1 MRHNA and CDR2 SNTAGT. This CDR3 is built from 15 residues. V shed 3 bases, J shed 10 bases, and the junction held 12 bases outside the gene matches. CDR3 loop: CASSEMGLPSSEQFF. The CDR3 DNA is TGTGCCAGCAGTGAGATGGGACTACCTTCCTCAGAGCAGTTCTTC.

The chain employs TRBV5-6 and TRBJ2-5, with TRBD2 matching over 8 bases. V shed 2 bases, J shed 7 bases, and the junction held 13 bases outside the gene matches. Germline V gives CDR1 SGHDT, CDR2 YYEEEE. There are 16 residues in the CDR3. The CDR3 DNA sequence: TGTGCCAGCAGCTTAATCCAGGCTAGCGGGCGAGGGACCCAGTACTTC. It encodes CASSLIQASGRGTQYF.

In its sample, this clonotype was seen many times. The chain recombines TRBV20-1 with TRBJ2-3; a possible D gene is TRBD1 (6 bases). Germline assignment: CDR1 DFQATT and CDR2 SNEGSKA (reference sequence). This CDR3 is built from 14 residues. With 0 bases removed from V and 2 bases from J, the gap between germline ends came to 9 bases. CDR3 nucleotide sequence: TGCAGTGCTAGAGATCAGGGGTACACAGATACGCAGTATTTT. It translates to CSARDQGYTDTQYF.

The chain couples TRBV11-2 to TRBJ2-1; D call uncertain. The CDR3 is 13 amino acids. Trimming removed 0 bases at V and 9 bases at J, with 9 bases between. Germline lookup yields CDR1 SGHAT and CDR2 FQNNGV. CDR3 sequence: CASSLDRMGEQFF. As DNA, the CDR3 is TGTGCCAGCAGCTTAGATCGAATGGGTGAGCAGTTCTTC.

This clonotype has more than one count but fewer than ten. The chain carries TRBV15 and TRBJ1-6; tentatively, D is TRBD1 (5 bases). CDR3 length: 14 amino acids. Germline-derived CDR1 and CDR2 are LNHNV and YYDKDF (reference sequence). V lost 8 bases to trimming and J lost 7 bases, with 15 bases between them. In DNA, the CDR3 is TGTGCCACCGCCCGGGACGCTTCCAATTCACCCCTCCACTTT. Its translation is CATARDASNSPLHF.

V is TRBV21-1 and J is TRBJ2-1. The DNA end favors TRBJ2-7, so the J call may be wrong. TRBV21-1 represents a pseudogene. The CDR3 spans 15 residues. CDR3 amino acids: CASSKGQSSYNEQYF. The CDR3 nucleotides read TGTGCCAGCAGCAAAGGACAGAGCTCCTACAATGAGCAGTACTTC.

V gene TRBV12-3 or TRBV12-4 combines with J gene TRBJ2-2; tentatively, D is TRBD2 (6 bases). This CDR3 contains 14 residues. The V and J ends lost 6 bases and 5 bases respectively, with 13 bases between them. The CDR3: CASRAGLSTGELFF. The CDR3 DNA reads TGTGCCAGCAGGGCGGGACTCTCGACCGGGGAGCTGTTTTTT.

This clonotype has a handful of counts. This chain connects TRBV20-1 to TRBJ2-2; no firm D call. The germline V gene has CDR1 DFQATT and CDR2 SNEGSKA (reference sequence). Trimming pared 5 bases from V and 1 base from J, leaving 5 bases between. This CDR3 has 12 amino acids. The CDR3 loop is CSAFRNTGELFF. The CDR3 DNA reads TGCAGTGCTTTCAGGAACACCGGGGAGCTGTTTTTT.

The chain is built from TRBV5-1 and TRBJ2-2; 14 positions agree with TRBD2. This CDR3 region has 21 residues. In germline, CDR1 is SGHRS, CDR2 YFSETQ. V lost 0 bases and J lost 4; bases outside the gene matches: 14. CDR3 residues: CASSLAIRGTSGRGVTGELFF. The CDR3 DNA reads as TGCGCCAGCAGCTTGGCCATCCGGGGGACTAGCGGGAGAGGGGTCACCGGGGAGCTGTTTTTT.

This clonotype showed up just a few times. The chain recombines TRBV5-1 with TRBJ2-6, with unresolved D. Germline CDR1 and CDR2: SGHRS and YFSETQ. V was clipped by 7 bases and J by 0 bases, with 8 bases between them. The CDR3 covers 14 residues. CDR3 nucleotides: TGCGCCAGCGCTGGCCTCTCTGGGGCCAACGTCCTGACTTTC. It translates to CASAGLSGANVLTF.

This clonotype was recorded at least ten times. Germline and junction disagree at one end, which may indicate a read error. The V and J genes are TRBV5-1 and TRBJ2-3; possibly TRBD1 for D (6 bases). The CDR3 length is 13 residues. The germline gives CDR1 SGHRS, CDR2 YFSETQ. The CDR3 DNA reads TGTGCCAGCAGCTTGGGACACACAGATACGCAGTATTTT. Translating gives CASSLGHTDTQYF.

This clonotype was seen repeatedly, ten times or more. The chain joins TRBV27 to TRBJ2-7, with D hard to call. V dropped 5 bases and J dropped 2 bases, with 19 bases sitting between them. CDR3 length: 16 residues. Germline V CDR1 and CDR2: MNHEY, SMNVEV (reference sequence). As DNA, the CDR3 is TGTGCCAGCAGTCTGTCTCCGGACCATCAGACCTACGAGCAGTACTTC. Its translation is CASSLSPDHQTYEQYF.

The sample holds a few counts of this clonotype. This chain's CDR3 is CASSQDLPVVVSGANVLTF. The CDR3 coding sequence is TGTGCCAGCAGCCAAGATCTGCCAGTAGTAGTCTCTGGGGCCAACGTCCTGACTTTC. V is TRBV14 and J is TRBJ2-6; D ambiguous. CDR1 and CDR2 from the germline V gene are SGHDN and FVKESK. V was pared by 0 bases and J by 0 bases, with 15 bases between. CDR3 length: 19 amino acids.

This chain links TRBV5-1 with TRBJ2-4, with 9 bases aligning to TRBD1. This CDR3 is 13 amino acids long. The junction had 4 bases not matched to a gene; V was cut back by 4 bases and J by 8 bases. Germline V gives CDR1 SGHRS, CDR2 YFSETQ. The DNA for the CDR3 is TGCGCCAGCAGCGGGAACAGGGGGCACATTCAGTACTTC. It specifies CASSGNRGHIQYF. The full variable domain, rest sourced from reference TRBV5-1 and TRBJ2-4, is KAGVTQTPRYLIKTRGQQVTLSCSPISGHRSVSWYQQTPGQGLQFLFEYFSETQRNKGNFPGRFSGRQFSNSRSEMNVSTLELGDSALYLCASSGNRGHIQYFGAGTRLSVL.

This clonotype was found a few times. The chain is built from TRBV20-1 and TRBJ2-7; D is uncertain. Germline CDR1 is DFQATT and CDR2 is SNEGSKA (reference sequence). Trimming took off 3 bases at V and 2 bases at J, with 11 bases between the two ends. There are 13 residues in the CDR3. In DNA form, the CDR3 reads TGCAGTGCTAGGCGGCACAGTACCTACGAGCAGTACTTC. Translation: CSARRHSTYEQYF.